This TCR beta chain is from a study of T cells after posttransplantation cyclophosphamide. This clone has a count of ten or more. CDR1 and CDR2 (germline): MNHEY, SVGAGI. CDR3 length equals 14 residues. With V trimmed by 5 bases and J by 4 bases, 6 bases remained unmatched. The assay was immunoSEQ multiplex PCR, and TCRdb's table has in-frame clones only and misses some. The sample includes 42,000 or so clones, none of them occurring once. The source is a woman in her 50s in good health and a related stem cell transplant donor. This sequence joins TRBV6-5 and TRBJ1-1; 8 bases fit TRBD1. Specimen: PBMCs. As DNA, the CDR3 is TGTGCCAGCAGTCGAGACAGGGGTGGCACTGAAGCTTTCTTT. This codes for CASSRDRGGTEAFF.